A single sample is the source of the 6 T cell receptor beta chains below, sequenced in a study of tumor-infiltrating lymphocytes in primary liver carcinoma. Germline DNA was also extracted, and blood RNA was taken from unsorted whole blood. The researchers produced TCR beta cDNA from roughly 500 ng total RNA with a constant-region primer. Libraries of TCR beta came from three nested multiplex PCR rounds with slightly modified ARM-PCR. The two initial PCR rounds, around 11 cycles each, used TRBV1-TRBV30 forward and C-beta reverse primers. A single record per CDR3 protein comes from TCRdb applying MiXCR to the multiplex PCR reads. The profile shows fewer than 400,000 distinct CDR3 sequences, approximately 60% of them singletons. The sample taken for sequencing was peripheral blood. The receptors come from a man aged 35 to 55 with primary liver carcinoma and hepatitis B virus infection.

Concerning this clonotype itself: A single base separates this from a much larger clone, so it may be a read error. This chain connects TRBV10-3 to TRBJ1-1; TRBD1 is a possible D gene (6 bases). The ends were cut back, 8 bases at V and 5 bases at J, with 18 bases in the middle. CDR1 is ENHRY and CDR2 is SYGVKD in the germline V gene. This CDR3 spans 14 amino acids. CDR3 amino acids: CAIALGGADTEAFF. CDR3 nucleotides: TGTGCCATCGCCCTAGGGGGGGCAGATACTGAAGCTTTCTTT.

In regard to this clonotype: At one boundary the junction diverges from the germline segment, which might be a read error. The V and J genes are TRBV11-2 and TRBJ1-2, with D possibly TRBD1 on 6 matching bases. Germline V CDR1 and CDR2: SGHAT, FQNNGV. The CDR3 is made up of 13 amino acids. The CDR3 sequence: CASSQQGRDDYPF. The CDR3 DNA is TGTGCCAGCAGCCAACAGGGACGTGATGACTACCCCTTC.

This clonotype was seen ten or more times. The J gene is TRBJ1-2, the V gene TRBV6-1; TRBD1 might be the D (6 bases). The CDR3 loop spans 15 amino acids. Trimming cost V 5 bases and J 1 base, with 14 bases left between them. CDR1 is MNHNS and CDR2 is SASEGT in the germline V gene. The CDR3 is CASSYYREDNYGYTF. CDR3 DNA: TGTGCCAGCAGTTACTACAGGGAGGATAACTATGGCTACACCTTC.

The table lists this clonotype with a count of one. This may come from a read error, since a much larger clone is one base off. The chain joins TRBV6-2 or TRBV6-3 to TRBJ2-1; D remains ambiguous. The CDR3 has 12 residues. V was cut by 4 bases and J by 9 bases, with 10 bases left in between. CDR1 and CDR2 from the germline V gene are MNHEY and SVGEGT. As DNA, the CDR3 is TGTGCCAGCAGTTTTTGGGGAAGTGAGCAGTTCTTC. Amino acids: CASSFWGSEQFF.

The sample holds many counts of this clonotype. The CDR3 spells CASTLTGGRYEQFF. The CDR3 bases are TGTGCCAGCACCTTGACAGGGGGGAGGTATGAGCAGTTCTTC. The chain links TRBV12-3 or TRBV12-4 to TRBJ2-1; 9 bases line up with TRBD1. V shed 7 bases, J shed 8 bases, and the junction held 9 bases outside the gene matches. The length of the CDR3 is 14 residues.

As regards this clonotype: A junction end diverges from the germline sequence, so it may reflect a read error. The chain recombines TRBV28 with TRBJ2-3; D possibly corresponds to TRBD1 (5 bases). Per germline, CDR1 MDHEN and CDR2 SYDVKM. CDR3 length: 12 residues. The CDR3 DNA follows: TGTGCCAGCAGTTTCCCAGGGAATACACAGTATTTT. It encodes CASSFPGNTQYF.